This T cell receptor beta chain comes out of a study of CD8+CD57+ T cells in acquired aplastic anemia. CDR1 is WNHNN and CDR2 is SYGVQD in the germline V gene (reference sequence). The CDR3 totals 14 residues. Trimming stripped 3 bases from V and 0 bases from J, with 8 bases between. TCR beta VDJ combinations and CDR3 sequences were profiled from genomic DNA. Via MiXCR, TCRdb re-called the reads, giving one row per CDR3 protein. Of 180,000 or so distinct CDR3 sequences in the sample, roughly 60% were seen once. Worth noting for this clonotype: As yet, its antigen is unknown.

The patients chosen for sequencing had shown expansion of CD8+CD57+ cells (detected by flow cytometry). Broader study findings: Patients and controls had in common 25 to 30 CD8+ CDR3 sequences.

The source is a human donor with aplastic anemia. Sequencing was carried out using sorted CD4+, CD8+, or CD8+CD57+ T cells (not recorded which) from PBMCs. This chain links TRBV10-1 with TRBJ1-2; D is uncertain. The CDR3 sequence is CASSDQETNYGYTF. CDR3 in DNA: TGCGCCAGCAGTGACCAGGAGACTAACTATGGCTACACCTTC.